This T cell receptor beta chain was identified during a study of T-cell reconstitution after alpha-beta-depleted transplantation in children. Losses at the gene ends were 4 bases for V and 7 bases for J; bases not matched to a gene: 9. The CDR3 sequence is 15 residues long. Per the germline V gene, CDR1 is SGHTA and CDR2 is FQGTGA. Preparation of the TCRbeta library involved a method that used unique molecular identifiers. TCRdb re-derived calls from the PCR reads in MiXCR, one entry per CDR3 protein. Of around 400,000 distinct CDR3 sequences listed, roughly a tenth were seen once; the top ten hold 4.5% to 6.5%.

This clonotype was sampled from a human donor who donated a stem cell graft to a child with acute myeloid leukemia. The chain couples TRBV7-3 to TRBJ2-2; TRBD2 agrees at 7 bases. The sample here was PBMCs from the stem cell graft donor, taken from the stem cell graft. The CDR3 spells CASSSSGGSGGELFF. The CDR3 nucleotides read TGTGCCAGCAGCTCCTCGGGGGGTTCGGGCGGGGAGCTGTTTTTT.